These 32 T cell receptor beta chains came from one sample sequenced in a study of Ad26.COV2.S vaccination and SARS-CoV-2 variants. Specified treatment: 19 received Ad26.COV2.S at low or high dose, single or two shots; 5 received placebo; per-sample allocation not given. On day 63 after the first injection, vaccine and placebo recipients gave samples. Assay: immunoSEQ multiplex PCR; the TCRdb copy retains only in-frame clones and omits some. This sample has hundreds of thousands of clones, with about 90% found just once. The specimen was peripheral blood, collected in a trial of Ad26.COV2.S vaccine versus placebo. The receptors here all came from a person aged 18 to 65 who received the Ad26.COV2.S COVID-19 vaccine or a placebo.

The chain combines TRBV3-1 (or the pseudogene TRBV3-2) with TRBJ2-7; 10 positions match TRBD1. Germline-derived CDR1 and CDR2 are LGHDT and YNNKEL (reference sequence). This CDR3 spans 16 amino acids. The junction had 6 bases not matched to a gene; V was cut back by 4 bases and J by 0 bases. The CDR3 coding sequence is TGTGCCAGCAGCCCCTCGAGGACAGGGGGCTCCTACGAGCAGTACTTC. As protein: CASSPSRTGGSYEQYF.

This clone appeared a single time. The DNA for the CDR3 is TGTGCCAGCAGTGAAGCGAAGGCTTATAAGCAGTTCTTC. Amino acid sequence: CASSEAKAYKQFF. The chain joins TRBV2 to TRBJ2-1; D is unclear. The length of the CDR3 is 13 residues. Trimming took off 0 bases at V and 11 bases at J, with 11 bases between the two ends. Germline CDR1 reads SNHLY; CDR2 reads FYNNEI.

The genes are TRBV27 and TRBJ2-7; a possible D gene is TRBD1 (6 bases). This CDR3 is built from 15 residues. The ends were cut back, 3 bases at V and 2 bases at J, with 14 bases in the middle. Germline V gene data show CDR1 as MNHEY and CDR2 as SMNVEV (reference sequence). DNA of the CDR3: TGTGCCAGCAGTTTTCTCCCGAGGGGGACCTACGAGCAGTACTTC. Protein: CASSFLPRGTYEQYF.

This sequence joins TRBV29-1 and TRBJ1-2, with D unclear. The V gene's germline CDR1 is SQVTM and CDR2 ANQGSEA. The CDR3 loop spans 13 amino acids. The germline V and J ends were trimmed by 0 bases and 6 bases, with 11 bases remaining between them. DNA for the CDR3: TGCAGCGTTGAAGAAACGTCCCGCAATGGCTACACCTTC. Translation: CSVEETSRNGYTF.

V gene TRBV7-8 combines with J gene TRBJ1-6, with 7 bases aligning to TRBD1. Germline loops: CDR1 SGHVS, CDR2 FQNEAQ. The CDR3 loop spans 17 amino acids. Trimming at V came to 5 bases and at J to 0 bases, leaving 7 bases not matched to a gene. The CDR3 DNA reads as TGTGCCAGCAGCCGTACAGGGGAAGGCTCCTATAATTCACCCCTCCACTTT. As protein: CASSRTGEGSYNSPLHF.

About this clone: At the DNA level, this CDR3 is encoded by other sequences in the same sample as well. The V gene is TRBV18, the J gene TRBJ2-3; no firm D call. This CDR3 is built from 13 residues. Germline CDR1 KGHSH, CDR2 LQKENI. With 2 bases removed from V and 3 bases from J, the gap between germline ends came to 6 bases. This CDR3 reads CASSPGQTDTQYF. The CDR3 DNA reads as TGTGCCAGCTCACCAGGGCAGACAGATACGCAGTATTTT.

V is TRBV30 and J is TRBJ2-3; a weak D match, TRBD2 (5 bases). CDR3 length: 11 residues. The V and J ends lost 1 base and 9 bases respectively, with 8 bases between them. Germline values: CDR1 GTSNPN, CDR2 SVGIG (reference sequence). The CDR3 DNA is TGTGCCTGGAGTGCAGGCGGGACGCAGTATTTT. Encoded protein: CAWSAGGTQYF. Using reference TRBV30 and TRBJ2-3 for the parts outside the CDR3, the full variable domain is SQTIHQWPATLVQPVGSPLSLECTVEGTSNPNLYWYRQAAGRGLQLLFYSVGIGQISSEVPQNLSASRPQDRQFILSSKKLLLSDSGFYLCAWSAGGTQYFGPGTRLTVL.

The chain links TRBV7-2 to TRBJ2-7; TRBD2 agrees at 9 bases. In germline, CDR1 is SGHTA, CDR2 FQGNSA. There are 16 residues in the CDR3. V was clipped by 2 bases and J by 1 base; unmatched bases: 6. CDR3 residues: CASSLSGTSLSYEQYF. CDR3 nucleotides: TGTGCCAGCAGCTTAAGCGGGACTAGCCTTTCCTACGAGCAGTACTTC.

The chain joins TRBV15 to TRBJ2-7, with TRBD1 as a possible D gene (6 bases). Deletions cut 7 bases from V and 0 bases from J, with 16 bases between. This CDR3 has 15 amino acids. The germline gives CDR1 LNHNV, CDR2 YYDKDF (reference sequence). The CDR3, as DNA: TGTGCCACCACGAAGGACAGCGAACTCTCCTACGAGCAGTACTTC. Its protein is CATTKDSELSYEQYF.

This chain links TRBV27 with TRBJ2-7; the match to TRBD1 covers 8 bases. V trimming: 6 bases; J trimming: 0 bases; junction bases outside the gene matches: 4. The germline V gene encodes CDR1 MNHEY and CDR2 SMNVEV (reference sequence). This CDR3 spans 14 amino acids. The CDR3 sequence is CASRRTGGSYEQYF. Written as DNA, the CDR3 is TGTGCCAGCAGACGTACAGGGGGCTCCTACGAGCAGTACTTC.

CDR3 sequence: CASSHGGLGTGELFF. CDR3 nucleotides: TGTGCCAGCAGCCACGGGGGCTTGGGCACCGGGGAGCTGTTTTTT. The rearrangement uses TRBV5-4 and TRBJ2-2; D might be TRBD1 or TRBD2, each matching 6 bases. Germline V CDR1 and CDR2: SGHNT, YYREEE (reference sequence). V dropped 4 bases and J dropped 4 bases, with 14 bases sitting between them. This CDR3 contains 15 residues.

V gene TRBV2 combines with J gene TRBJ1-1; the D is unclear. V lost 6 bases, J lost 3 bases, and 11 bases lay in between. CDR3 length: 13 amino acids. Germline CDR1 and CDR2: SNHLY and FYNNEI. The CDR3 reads CASSQDGDTEAFF. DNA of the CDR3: TGTGCCAGCAGCCAAGACGGGGACACTGAAGCTTTCTTT.

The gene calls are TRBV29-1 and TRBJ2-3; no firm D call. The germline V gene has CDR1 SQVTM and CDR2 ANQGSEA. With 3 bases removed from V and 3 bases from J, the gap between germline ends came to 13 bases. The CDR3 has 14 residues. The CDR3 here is CSVDLPGRTDTQYF. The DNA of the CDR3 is TGCAGCGTTGACCTCCCCGGGCGTACAGATACGCAGTATTTT.

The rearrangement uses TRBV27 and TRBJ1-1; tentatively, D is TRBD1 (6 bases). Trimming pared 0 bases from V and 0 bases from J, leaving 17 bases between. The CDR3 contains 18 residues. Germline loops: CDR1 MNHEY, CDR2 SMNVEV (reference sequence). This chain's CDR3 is CASSLSRGGAWMNTEAFF. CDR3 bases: TGTGCCAGCAGTTTATCAAGAGGGGGGGCCTGGATGAACACTGAAGCTTTCTTT.

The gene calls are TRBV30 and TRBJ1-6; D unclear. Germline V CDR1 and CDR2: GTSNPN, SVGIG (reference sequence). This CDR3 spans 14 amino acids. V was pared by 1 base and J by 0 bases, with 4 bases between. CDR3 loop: CAWSGISYNSPLHF. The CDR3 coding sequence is TGTGCCTGGAGTGGGATCTCCTATAATTCACCCCTCCACTTT.

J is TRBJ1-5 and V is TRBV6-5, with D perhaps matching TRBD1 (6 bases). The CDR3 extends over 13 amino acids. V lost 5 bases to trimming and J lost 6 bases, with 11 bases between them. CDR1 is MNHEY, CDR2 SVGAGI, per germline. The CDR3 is CASSPQGSQPQHF. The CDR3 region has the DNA TGTGCCAGCAGTCCACAGGGATCTCAGCCCCAGCATTTT.

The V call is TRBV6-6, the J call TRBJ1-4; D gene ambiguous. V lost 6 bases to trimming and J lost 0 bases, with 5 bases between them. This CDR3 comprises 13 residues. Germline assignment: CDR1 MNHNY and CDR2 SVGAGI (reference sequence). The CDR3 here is CASREATNEKLFF. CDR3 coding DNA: TGTGCCAGCAGAGAAGCAACTAATGAAAAACTGTTTTTT.

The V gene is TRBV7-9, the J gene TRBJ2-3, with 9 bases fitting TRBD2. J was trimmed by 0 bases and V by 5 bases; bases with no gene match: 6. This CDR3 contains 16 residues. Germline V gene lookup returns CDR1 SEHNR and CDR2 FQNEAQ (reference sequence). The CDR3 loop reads CASSNLAGLSTDTQYF. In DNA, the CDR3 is TGTGCCAGCAGCAACCTAGCGGGGCTAAGCACAGATACGCAGTATTTT.

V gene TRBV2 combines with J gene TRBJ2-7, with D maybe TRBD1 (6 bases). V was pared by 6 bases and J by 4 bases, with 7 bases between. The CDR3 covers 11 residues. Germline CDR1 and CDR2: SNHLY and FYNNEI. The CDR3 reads CASSDRYEQYF. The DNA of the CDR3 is TGTGCCAGCAGCGACAGGTACGAGCAGTACTTC.

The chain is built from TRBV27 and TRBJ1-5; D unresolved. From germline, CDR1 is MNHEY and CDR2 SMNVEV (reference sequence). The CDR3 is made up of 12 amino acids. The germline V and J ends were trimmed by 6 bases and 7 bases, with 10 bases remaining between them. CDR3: CASRHNKQPQHF. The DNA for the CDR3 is TGTGCCAGCAGACATAATAAACAGCCCCAGCATTTT.

DNA for the CDR3: TGTGCCAGCAGCCGGGCCCCAAGCAATCAGCCCCAGCATTTT. Its translation: CASSRAPSNQPQHF. The chain joins TRBV6-2 or TRBV6-3 to TRBJ1-5; D remains ambiguous. Germline-derived CDR1 and CDR2 are MNHEY and SVGEGT. Trimming cost V 6 bases and J 1 base, with 10 bases left between them. The CDR3 contains 14 residues.

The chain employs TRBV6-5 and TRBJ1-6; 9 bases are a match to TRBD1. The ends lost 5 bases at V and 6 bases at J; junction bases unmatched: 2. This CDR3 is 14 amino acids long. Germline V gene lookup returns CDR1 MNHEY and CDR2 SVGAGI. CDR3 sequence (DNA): TGTGCCAGCAGTCCGGGACAGGGTAATTCACCCCTCCACTTT. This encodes CASSPGQGNSPLHF.

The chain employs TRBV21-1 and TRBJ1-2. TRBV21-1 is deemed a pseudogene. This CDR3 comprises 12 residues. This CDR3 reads CASSKVPYGYTF. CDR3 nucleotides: TGTGCCAGCAGCAAAGTCCCCTATGGCTACACCTTC.

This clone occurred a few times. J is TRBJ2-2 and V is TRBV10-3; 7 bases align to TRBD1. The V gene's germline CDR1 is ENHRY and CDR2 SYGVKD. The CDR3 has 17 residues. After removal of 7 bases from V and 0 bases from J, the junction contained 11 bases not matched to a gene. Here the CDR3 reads CAITTRAGGPNTGELFF. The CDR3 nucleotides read TGTGCCATCACAACCCGGGCAGGGGGACCGAACACCGGGGAGCTGTTTTTT.

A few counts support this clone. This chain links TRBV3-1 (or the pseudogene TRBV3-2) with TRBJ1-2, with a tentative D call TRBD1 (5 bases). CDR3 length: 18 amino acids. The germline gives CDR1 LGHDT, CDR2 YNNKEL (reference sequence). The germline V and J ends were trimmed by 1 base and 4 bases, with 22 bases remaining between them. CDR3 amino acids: CASSQAGGFDRSGYGYTF. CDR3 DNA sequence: TGTGCCAGCAGCCAAGCTGGTGGTTTCGACAGATCGGGCTATGGCTACACCTTC.

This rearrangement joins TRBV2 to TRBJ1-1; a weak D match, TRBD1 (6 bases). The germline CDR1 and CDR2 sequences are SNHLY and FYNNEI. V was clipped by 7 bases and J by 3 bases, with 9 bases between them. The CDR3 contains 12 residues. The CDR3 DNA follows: TGTGCCAGCAAATACAGGGACACTGAAGCTTTCTTT. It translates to CASKYRDTEAFF.

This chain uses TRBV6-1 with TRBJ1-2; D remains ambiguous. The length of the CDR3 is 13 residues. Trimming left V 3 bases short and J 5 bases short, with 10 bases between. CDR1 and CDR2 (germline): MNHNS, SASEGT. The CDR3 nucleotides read TGTGCCAGCAGTGATCCCGGGCCTTATGGCTACACCTTC. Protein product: CASSDPGPYGYTF.

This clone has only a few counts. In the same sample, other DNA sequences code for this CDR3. The CDR3 sequence is CASSPPAPSYEQYF. CDR3 nucleotides: TGTGCCAGCTCACCACCGGCCCCCTCATACGAGCAGTACTTC. This chain links TRBV18 with TRBJ2-7; D remains unclear. The CDR3 length is 14 residues. CDR1 is KGHSH and CDR2 is LQKENI in the germline V gene. V was clipped by 0 bases and J by 4 bases, with 10 bases between them.

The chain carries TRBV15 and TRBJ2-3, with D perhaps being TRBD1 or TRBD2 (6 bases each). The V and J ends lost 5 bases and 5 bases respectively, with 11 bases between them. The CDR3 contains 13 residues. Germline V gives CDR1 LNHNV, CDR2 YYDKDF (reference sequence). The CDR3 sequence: CATSGGGVDTQYF. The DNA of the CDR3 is TGTGCCACCAGCGGAGGGGGAGTAGATACGCAGTATTTT.

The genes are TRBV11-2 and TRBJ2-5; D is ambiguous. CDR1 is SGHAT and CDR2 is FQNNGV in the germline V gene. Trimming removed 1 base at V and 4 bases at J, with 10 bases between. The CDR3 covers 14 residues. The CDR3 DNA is TGTGCCAGCAGCTTAGTCGGCTCCCGAGAGACCCAGTACTTC. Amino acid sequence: CASSLVGSRETQYF.

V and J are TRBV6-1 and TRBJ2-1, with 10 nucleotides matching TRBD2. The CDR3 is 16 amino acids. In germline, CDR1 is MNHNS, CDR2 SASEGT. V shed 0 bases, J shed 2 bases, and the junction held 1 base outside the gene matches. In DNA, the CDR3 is TGTGCCAGCAGTGAAGCGCTAGCGGGAGCCTACAATGAGCAGTTCTTC. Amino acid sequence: CASSEALAGAYNEQFF.

The CDR3 bases are TGTGCCAGCAGTTTTCGGGAGCTAGGGCAGTTCTTC. Residues: CASSFRELGQFF. The J gene is TRBJ2-1, the V gene TRBV12-3 or TRBV12-4; a weak D match, TRBD2 (6 bases). Trimming pared 3 bases from V and 12 bases from J, leaving 12 bases between. The length of the CDR3 is 12 residues.